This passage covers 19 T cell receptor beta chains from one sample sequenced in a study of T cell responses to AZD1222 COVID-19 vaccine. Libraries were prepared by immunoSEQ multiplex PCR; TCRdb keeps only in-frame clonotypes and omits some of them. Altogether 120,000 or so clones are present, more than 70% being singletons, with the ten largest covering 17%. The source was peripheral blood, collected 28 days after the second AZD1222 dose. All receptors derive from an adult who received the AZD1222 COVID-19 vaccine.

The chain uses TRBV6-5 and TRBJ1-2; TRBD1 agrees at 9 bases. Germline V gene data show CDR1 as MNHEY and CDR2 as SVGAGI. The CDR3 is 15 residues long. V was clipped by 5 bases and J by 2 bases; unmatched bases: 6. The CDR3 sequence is CASSRPGQGNYGYTF. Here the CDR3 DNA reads TGTGCCAGCAGTCGACCGGGACAGGGAAACTATGGCTACACCTTC.

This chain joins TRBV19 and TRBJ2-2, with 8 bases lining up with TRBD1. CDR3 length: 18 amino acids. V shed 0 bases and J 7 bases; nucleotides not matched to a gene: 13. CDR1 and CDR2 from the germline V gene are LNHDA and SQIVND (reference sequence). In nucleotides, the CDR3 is TGTGCCAGTAGTATAGACGCCCCAGGACAGGGCACCAGCGGGGAGCTGTTTTTT. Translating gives CASSIDAPGQGTSGELFF.

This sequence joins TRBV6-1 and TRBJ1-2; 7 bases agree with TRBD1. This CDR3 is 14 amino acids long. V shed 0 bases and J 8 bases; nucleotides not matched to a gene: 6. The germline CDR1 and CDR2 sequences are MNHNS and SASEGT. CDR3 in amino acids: CASSEAGGGKGYTF. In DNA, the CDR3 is TGTGCCAGCAGTGAAGCGGGAGGGGGCAAGGGCTACACCTTC.

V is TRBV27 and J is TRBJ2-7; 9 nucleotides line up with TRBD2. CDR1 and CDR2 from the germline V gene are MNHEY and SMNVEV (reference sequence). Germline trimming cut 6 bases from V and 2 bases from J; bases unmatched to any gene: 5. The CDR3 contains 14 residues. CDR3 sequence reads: CASSTTSGPYEQYF. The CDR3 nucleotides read TGTGCCAGCAGCACGACTAGCGGCCCCTACGAGCAGTACTTC.

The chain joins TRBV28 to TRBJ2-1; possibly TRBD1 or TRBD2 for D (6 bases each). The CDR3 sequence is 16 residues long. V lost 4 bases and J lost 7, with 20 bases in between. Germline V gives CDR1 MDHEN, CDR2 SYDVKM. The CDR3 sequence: CASSSASGGGWNEQFF. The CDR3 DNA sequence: TGTGCCAGCAGTTCCGCTTCCGGGGGCGGGTGGAATGAGCAGTTCTTC.

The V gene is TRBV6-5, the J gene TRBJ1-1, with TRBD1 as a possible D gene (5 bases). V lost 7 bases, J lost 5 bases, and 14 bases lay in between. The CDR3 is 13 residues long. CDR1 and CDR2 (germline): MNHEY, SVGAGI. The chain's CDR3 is CASIGQGTTEAFF. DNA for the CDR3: TGTGCCAGCATTGGGCAGGGCACGACTGAAGCTTTCTTT.

The CDR3 here is CASRTSGGVAGELFF. The CDR3 DNA is TGTGCCAGTAGAACTAGCGGGGGGGTCGCCGGGGAGCTGTTTTTT. The J gene is TRBJ2-2, the V gene TRBV19; 13 bases agree with TRBD2. This CDR3 has 15 amino acids. Germline V CDR1 and CDR2: LNHDA, SQIVND (reference sequence). With 6 bases clipped from V and 6 bases from J, the junction kept 4 bases outside the gene matches.

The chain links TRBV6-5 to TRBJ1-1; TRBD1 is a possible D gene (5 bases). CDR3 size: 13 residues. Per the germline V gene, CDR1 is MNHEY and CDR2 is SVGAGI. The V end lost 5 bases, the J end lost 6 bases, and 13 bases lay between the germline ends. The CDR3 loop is CASSTVSGPEAFF. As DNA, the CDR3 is TGTGCCAGCAGTACCGTTTCGGGGCCTGAAGCTTTCTTT.

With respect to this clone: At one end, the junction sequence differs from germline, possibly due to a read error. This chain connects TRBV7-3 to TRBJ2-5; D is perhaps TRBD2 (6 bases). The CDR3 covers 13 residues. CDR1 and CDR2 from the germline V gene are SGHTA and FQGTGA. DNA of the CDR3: TGTGCCAGCAGCCCCCTGCGGGATACCCCCCTTGACTTC. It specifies CASSPLRDTPLDF. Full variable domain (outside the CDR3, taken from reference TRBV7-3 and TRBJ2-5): GAGVSQTPSNKVTEKGKYVELRCDPISGHTALYWYRQSLGQGPEFLIYFQGTGAADDSGLPNDRFFAVRPEGSVSTLKIQRTERGDSAVYLCASSPLRDTPLDFGPGTRLLVL.

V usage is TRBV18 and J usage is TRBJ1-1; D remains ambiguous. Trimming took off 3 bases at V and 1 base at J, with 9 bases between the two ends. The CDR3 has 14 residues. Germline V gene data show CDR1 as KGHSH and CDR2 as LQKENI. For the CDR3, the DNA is TGTGCCAGCTCACCTCGACGCGCGAACACTGAAGCTTTCTTT. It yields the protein CASSPRRANTEAFF.

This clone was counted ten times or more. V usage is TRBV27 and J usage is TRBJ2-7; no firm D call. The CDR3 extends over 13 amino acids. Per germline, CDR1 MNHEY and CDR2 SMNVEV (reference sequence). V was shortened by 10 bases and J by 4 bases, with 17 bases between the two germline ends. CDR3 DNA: TGTGCCACGAAAGGGATGCTACGGTACGAGCAGTACTTC. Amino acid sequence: CATKGMLRYEQYF.

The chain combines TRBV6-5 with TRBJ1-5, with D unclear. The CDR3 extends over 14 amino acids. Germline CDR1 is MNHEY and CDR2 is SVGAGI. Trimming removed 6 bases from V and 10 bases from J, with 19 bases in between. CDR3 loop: CASSLRPRGLPQHF. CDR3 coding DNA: TGTGCCAGCAGCCTGAGACCGCGAGGGCTTCCCCAGCATTTT.

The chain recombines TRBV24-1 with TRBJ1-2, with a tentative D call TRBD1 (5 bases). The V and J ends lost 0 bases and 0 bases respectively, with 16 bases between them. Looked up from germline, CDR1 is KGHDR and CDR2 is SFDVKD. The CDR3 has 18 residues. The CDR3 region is CATSDLWFSGASNYGYTF. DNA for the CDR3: TGTGCCACCAGTGATTTGTGGTTCTCCGGGGCTTCTAACTATGGCTACACCTTC.

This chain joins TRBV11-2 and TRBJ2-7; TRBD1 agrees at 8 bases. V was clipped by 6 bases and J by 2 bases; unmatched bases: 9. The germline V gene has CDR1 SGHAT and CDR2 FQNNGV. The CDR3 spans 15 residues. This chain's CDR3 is CASRPDRGSAYEQYF. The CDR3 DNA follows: TGTGCCAGCAGGCCAGACAGGGGAAGTGCCTACGAGCAGTACTTC.

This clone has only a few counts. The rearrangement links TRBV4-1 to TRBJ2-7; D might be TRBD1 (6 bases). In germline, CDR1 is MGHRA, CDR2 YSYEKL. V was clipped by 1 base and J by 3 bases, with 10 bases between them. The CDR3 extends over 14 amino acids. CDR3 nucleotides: TGCGCCAGCAGCCAAGTCACAGGGAACTACGAGCAGTACTTC. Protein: CASSQVTGNYEQYF.

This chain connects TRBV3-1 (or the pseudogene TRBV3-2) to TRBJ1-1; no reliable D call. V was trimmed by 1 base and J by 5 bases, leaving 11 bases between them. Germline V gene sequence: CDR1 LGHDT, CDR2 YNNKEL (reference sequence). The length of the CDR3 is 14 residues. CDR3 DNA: TGTGCCAGCAGCCAAGGAAAGGGATGGACTGAAGCTTTCTTT. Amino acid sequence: CASSQGKGWTEAFF.

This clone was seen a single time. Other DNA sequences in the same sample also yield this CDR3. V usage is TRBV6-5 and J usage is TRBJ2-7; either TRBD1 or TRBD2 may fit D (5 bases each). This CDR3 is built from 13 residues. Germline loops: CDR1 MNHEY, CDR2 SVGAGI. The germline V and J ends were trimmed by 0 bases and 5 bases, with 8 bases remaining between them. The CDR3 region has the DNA TGTGCCAGCAGTTACTCGAGGGGCCACGAGCAGTACTTC. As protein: CASSYSRGHEQYF.

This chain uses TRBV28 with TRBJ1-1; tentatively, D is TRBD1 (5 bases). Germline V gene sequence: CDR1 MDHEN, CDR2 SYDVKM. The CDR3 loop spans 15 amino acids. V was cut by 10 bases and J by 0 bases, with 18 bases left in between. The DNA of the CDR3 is TGTGCCACCCAGGCAGGGATAATACTGAACACTGAAGCTTTCTTT. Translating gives CATQAGIILNTEAFF. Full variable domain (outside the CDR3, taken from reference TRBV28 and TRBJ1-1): DVKVTQSSRYLVKRTGEKVFLECVQDMDHENMFWYRQDPGLGLRLIYFSYDVKMKEKGDIPEGYSVSREKKERFSLILESASTNQTSMYLCATQAGIILNTEAFFGQGTRLTVV.

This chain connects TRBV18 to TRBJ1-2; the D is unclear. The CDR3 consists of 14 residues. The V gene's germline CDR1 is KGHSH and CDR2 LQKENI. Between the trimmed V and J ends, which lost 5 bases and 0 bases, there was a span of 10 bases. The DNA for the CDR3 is TGTGCCAGCTCAAATGTCCGAGCTAACTATGGCTACACCTTC. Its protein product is CASSNVRANYGYTF.